This TCR beta chain is drawn from a study of T cells in Graves' hyperthyroidism and ophthalmopathy. Study-wide findings and caveats: Expanded thyroid clonotypes (above 0.001) were mostly also found in blood. Ophthalmopathy was identified by the model a median around 5.9 months ahead of onset.

Patients showing uncontrolled infection, other autoimmune disease, pregnancy or lactation were ineligible. The authors took PBMCs from 9.5 to 10 ml fresh peripheral blood. This clonotype was counted many times. What it binds is unknown. The CDR3 regions of TCR beta were amplified from RNA transcripts. The TCR CDR3 first-round RT-PCR relied on the HTBI primer set. MiXCR was run by TCRdb on the multiplex PCR reads, yielding one entry per CDR3 protein. Of roughly 110,000 distinct CDR3 sequences in the sample, roughly 15% were seen once. V was shortened by 2 bases and J by 4 bases, with 5 bases between the two germline ends. The CDR3 extends over 11 amino acids. Germline V CDR1 and CDR2: GTSNPN, SVGIG (reference sequence).

The genes are TRBV30 and TRBJ1-2, with no clear D. The receptor was derived from a woman between 45 and 60 years old with Graves' hyperthyroidism. The sequenced sample was blood. This CDR3 reads CAWSRLYGYTF. The CDR3 bases are TGTGCCTGGAGTAGACTCTATGGCTACACCTTC.